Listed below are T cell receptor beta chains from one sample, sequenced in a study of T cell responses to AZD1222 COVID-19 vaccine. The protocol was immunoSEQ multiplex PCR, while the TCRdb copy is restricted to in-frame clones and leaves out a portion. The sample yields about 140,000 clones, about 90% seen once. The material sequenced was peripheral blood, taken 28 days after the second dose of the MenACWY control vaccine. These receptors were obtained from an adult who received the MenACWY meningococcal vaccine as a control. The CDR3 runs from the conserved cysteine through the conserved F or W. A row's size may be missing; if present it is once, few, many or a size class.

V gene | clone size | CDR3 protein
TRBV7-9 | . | CASAIGQGHNEQFF
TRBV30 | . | CAWTGRPGSSTDTQYF
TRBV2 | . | CASSAIGGAGELFF
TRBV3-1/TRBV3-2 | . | CASSQGLAGGGTGELFF
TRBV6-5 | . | CASRPPRDTGELFF
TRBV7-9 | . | CASSLRAVIGRRGTGELFF
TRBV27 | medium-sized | CASSITGSWYEQYF
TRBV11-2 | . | CASSLGLGSLVEQFF
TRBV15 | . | CATKTGGSTDTQYF
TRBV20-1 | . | CSASGGAMYQETQYF
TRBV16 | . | CASSQEADTQYF
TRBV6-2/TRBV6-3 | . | CASSSSDRNTEAFF
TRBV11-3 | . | CASSLTGAGGTDTQYF
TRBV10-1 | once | CASSEMAGGQETQYF
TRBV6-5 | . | CAIRDGVNQPQHF
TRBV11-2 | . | CASTRRDRRDTGELFF
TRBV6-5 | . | CASSYSGDSYNEQFF
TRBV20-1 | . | CSATDIGETQYF
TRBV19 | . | CASSTPGQGATTEAFF
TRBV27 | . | CAGARMFGGSDQETQYF
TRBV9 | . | CASSGRPSTDTQYF
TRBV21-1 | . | CASQGLQGAVITGELFF
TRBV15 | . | CATSGGLTSTDTQYF
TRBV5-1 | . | CASSLAMVAVKRTGELFF
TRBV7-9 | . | CASSLGPGRDYNEQFF
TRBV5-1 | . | CASSLAAAPETQYF
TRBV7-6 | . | CASSPRLSQETQYF
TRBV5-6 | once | CASSLAGGYTF
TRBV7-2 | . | CASRYTTNTEAFF
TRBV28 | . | CASSLTGDRDGNEQFF